The rows below give T cell receptor beta chains drawn from one sample of a study of cytomegalovirus exposure and HLA in healthy donors. Data came from immunoSEQ multiplex PCR; TCRdb stores just in-frame clones and leaves some out. This table holds 150,000 or so clones, about 86% found once. Sequenced material: PBMCs. These receptor sequences come from a man aged 18 to 29 in good health and CMV-seropositive. The CDR3 runs from the conserved cysteine through the conserved F or W.

TRBJ1-1 | TRBV7-9 | CASSLEQNTEAFF
TRBJ1-2 | TRBV2 | CASSLGTNYGYTF
TRBJ1-2 | TRBV15 | CATTPRGGRYGYTF
TRBJ2-7 | TRBV15 | CATSREAGRKGYEQYF
TRBJ1-2 | TRBV2 | CASDLGQLYTF
TRBJ1-3 | TRBV30 | CAWGQSSSGNTIYF
TRBJ2-3 | TRBV27 | CASSLNLAGGPRDTQYF
TRBJ2-7 | TRBV2 | CASTDPGGEQYF
TRBJ1-5 | TRBV5-6 | CASSAGQGIAKPQHF
TRBJ2-7 | TRBV7-9 | CASSLPGQSYEQYF
TRBJ2-7 | TRBV14 | CASSQRQGAWEEQYF
TRBJ2-5 | TRBV27 | CASKGLEETQYF
TRBJ2-5 | TRBV5-8 | CASSLSQGQETQYF
TRBJ2-5 | TRBV25-1 | CASTLTLGAGETQYF
TRBJ2-2 | TRBV7-6 | CASSSTGLAGGGELFF
TRBJ1-5 | TRBV6-1 | CASSPGLNQPQHF
TRBJ2-2 | TRBV4-2 | CASSQAVSGSPGELFF
TRBJ1-2 | TRBV18 | CASSPWTPRDPNYGYTF
TRBJ1-2 | TRBV7-2 | CASSGQRTYGYTF
TRBJ2-1 | TRBV5-1 | CASKLQGANNEQFF
TRBJ2-3 | TRBV14 | CASSLRDLVISTDTQYF
TRBJ2-7 | TRBV27 | CASRVGSLPGVYGQYF
TRBJ2-2 | TRBV19 | CASSLLAGANTGELFF
TRBJ1-6 | TRBV6-1 | CASSEERGWSLHF
TRBJ1-6 | TRBV27 | CASSFTGGSPLHF
TRBJ2-6 | TRBV7-9 | CASSSSKQANVLTF
TRBJ2-1 | TRBV18 | CASSPGTSGRRGEQFF
TRBJ1-5 | TRBV30 | CAWKGASNQPQHF
TRBJ2-3 | TRBV4-1 | CASSQEPAGGDTQYF
TRBJ1-1 | TRBV30 | CAWAGQMNTEAFF
TRBJ2-7 | TRBV7-9 | CASSLQTGSYEQYF
TRBJ1-6 | TRBV7-2 | CASSLEAGINSPLHF
TRBJ1-3 | TRBV19 | CAAMGGTGYGNTIYF
TRBJ2-1 | TRBV6-4 | CASSKLGLAAYNEQFF
TRBJ1-2 | TRBV9 | CASSAAPDRGANYGYTF
TRBJ2-7 | TRBV21-1 | CASSKYSTGQPFYEQYF
TRBJ2-2 | TRBV27 | CASSVKPRTGFPGELFF